The present T cell receptor beta chain was sequenced within a study of T cell responses to AZD1222 COVID-19 vaccine. In the study overall: Pooled in the analysis were second doses at about 4 or about 12 weeks.

The assay was immunoSEQ multiplex PCR, and TCRdb's table has in-frame clones only and misses some. The sample consists of about 92,000 clones, 70% to 90% of them appearing once. Trimming pared 4 bases from V and 0 bases from J, leaving 0 bases between. Germline values: CDR1 MNHEY, CDR2 SVGAGI. This CDR3 is built from 11 residues. The J gene is TRBJ1-2, the V gene TRBV6-5; unclear D gene. The sequenced sample was peripheral blood, obtained on day 0 of AZD1222 vaccination. The TCR comes from an adult in good health. The CDR3 DNA reads TGTGCCAGCAGTTCTAACTATGGCTACACCTTC. It is translated as CASSSNYGYTF.